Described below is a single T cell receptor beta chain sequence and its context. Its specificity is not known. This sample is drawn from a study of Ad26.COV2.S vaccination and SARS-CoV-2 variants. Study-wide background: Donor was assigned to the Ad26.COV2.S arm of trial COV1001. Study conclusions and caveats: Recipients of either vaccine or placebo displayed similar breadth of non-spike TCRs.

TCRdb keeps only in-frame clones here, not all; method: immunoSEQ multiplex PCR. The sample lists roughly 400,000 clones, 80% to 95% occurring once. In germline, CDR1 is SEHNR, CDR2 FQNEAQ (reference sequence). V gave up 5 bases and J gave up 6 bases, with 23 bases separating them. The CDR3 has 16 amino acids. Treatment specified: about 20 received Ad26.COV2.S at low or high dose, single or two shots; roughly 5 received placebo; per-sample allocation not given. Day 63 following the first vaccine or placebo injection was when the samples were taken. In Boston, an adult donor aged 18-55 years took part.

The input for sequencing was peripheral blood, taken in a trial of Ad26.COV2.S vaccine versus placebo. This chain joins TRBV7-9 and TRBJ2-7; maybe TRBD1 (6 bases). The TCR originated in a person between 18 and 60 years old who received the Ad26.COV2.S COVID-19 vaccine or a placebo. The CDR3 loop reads CASSDSPSDRRSEQYF. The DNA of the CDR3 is TGTGCCAGCAGCGATAGCCCATCTGACAGGAGGTCCGAGCAGTACTTC.